The 19 T cell receptor beta chains below come from one sample, sequenced in a study of Graves' ophthalmopathy and Graves' hyperthyroidism. Amplification from RNA transcripts yielded the TCR beta CDR3 regions. Scientists carried out first-round RT-PCR using HTBI primers and then a second-round multiplex PCR. MiXCR, applied by TCRdb to the multiplex PCR reads, yields one record per CDR3 protein. The sample gives more than 1,000,000 distinct CDR3 sequences, 35% to 40% of which show up once; 11% is in the top ten. The sequenced sample was peripheral blood or thyroid tissue (not recorded which). These receptors were obtained from an adult man with Graves' hyperthyroidism.

This clonotype was found many times. This chain links TRBV7-8 with TRBJ2-7; perhaps TRBD2 as D (5 bases). CDR1 and CDR2 from the germline V gene are SGHVS and FQNEAQ. V shed 0 bases and J shed 4 bases, with 13 bases lying between them. This CDR3 has 15 amino acids. The CDR3 DNA sequence: TGTGCCAGCAGCTTAGCGATCGGGATTTGGTACGAGCAGTACTTC. Protein: CASSLAIGIWYEQYF. The whole variable domain, filled in from reference TRBV7-8 and TRBJ2-7, reads GAGVSQSPRYKVAKRGQDVALRCDPISGHVSLFWYQQALGQGPEFLTYFQNEAQLDKSGLPSDRFFAERPEGSVSTLKIQRTQQEDSAVYLCASSLAIGIWYEQYFGPGTRLTVT.

The V gene is TRBV7-8, the J gene TRBJ2-7; the D gene is possibly TRBD1 (6 bases). CDR1 SGHVS and CDR2 FQNEAQ come from the germline V gene. V lost 5 bases and J 2 bases, leaving 22 bases between the germline ends. This CDR3 is built from 17 residues. CDR3 sequence (DNA): TGTGCCAGCAGCAAAAGACAGGACCCGGCCCTAGCCTACGAGCAGTACTTC. Amino acids: CASSKRQDPALAYEQYF.

This clonotype was detected a few times. This rearrangement joins TRBV15 to TRBJ2-2; D not certain. The V end was cut by 0 bases, the J end by 4 bases, with 12 bases between. This CDR3 is built from 16 residues. The germline CDR1 and CDR2 sequences are LNHNV and YYDKDF (reference sequence). This chain's CDR3 is CATSRDKEPTTGELFF. Here the CDR3 DNA reads TGTGCCACCAGCAGAGATAAAGAACCCACCACCGGGGAGCTGTTTTTT.

The chain joins TRBV4-3 to TRBJ1-1, with no clear D. Trimming shortened V by 3 bases and J by 0 bases, and 8 bases separated the two germline ends. The CDR3 has 14 amino acids. The germline gives CDR1 LGHNA, CDR2 YSLEER. CDR3 region: CASSHSSVNTEAFF. CDR3 sequence (DNA): TGCGCCAGCAGCCATAGCTCAGTGAACACTGAAGCTTTCTTT.

The chain has TRBV29-1 and TRBJ2-7; 10 nucleotides align to TRBD1. Germline V gives CDR1 SQVTM, CDR2 ANQGSEA. Trimming took 8 bases from V and 2 from J; bases not matched to a gene: 6. This CDR3 is built from 13 residues. This CDR3 is CSLAGTGAYEQYF. CDR3 DNA sequence: TGCAGCTTAGCTGGGACAGGGGCCTACGAGCAGTACTTC.

This clonotype was picked up a small number of times. The rearrangement uses TRBV15 and TRBJ2-5; 10 bases fit TRBD1. This CDR3 comprises 16 residues. CDR1 LNHNV and CDR2 YYDKDF come from the germline V gene (reference sequence). V was clipped by 0 bases and J by 5 bases; unmatched bases: 6. The CDR3, as DNA: TGTGCCACCAGCAGAGATTTGGGGACAGGGGACGAGACCCAGTACTTC. Translated, it gives CATSRDLGTGDETQYF.

The chain has TRBV10-3 and TRBJ1-1, with TRBD1 as a possible D gene (5 bases). Germline assignment: CDR1 ENHRY and CDR2 SYGVKD. This CDR3 has 12 residues. With 8 bases removed from V and 1 base from J, the gap between germline ends came to 8 bases. CDR3 region: CAIGGENTEAFF. CDR3 sequence (DNA): TGTGCCATCGGAGGGGAGAACACTGAAGCTTTCTTT.

Concerning this clonotype itself: A much larger clone lies a single base off, so this may be a read error. The rearrangement links TRBV4-3 to TRBJ1-2; D unclear. Per germline, CDR1 LGHNA and CDR2 YSLEER. CDR3 length: 13 residues. The CDR3 nucleotides read TGCGCCAGCAGCCAATCGGGCGCCTATAGCTACACCTTC. The encoded protein is CASSQSGAYSYTF.

This clonotype was counted at least ten times. The rearrangement uses TRBV12-3 or TRBV12-4 and TRBJ1-4; TRBD1 matches at 8 bases. The CDR3 length is 16 residues. Germline trimming cut 5 bases from V and 7 bases from J; bases unmatched to any gene: 12. The CDR3 bases are TGTGCCAGCAGTCCCTCAGACAGGGGATACCCTGAAAAACTGTTTTTT. This encodes CASSPSDRGYPEKLFF.

This clonotype was counted between two and nine times. This chain joins TRBV7-8 and TRBJ1-6, with a tentative D call TRBD1 (5 bases). This CDR3 spans 13 amino acids. V lost 5 bases and J 9 bases, leaving 11 bases between the germline ends. CDR1 is SGHVS and CDR2 is FQNEAQ in the germline V gene. CDR3 residues: CASSDGTFSPLHF. DNA of the CDR3: TGTGCCAGCAGCGACGGGACTTTTTCACCCCTCCACTTT.

This clonotype appeared many times. The chain uses TRBV7-9 and TRBJ1-1; 7 bases are a match to TRBD1. Germline V CDR1 and CDR2: SEHNR, FQNEAQ (reference sequence). V lost 0 bases and J lost 5; bases outside the gene matches: 9. The CDR3 has 16 residues. The CDR3 is CASSLAGGRGDTEAFF. The DNA for the CDR3 is TGTGCCAGCAGCTTAGCAGGGGGCAGGGGCGATACTGAAGCTTTCTTT. Based on the CDR3 plus reference TRBV7-9 and TRBJ1-1, the full variable domain is DTGVSQNPRHKITKRGQNVTFRCDPISEHNRLYWYRQTLGQGPEFLTYFQNEAQLEKSRLLSDRFSAERPKGSFSTLEIQRTEQGDSAMYLCASSLAGGRGDTEAFFGQGTRLTVV.

This clonotype was detected only a few times. The rearrangement joins TRBV12-3 or TRBV12-4 to TRBJ1-2; weak D call: TRBD1 (6 bases). This CDR3 has 13 residues. Trimming cost V 5 bases and J 8 bases, with 15 bases left between them. CDR3 protein: CASSLLGHRGYTF. As DNA, the CDR3 is TGTGCCAGCAGTCTACTGGGACACCGCGGCTACACCTTC.

Concerning this clonotype: The conserved final phenylalanine or tryptophan is absent from the CDR3, which likely points to a read error. No DNA is shown, since the ends of the CDR3 on it are uncertain; the CDR3 is the one TCRdb lists. The chain is built from TRBV5-1 and TRBJ2-7. Germline loops: CDR1 SGHRS, CDR2 YFSETQ. The CDR3 comprises 8 residues, both ends counted. The CDR3 loop reads CASSGSRS.

A few counts support this clonotype. The chain uses TRBV25-1 and TRBJ2-7, with TRBD1 matching 7 bases. This CDR3 has 14 amino acids. In germline, CDR1 is MGHDK, CDR2 SYGVNS. The ends lost 1 base at V and 2 bases at J; junction bases unmatched: 2. The CDR3 spells CASSEWTGTYEQYF. The DNA of the CDR3 is TGTGCCAGCAGTGAATGGACAGGCACCTACGAGCAGTACTTC.

This clonotype was recorded a few times. The gene calls are TRBV6-6 and TRBJ2-5; 14 bases line up with TRBD2. Trimming removed 4 bases from V and 5 bases from J; junction bases left unmatched: 9. Germline V CDR1 and CDR2: MNHNY, SVGAGI (reference sequence). This CDR3 contains 17 residues. The chain's CDR3 is CASSFGLAGGVGETQYF. For the CDR3, the DNA is TGTGCCAGCAGTTTCGGACTAGCGGGGGGTGTGGGTGAGACCCAGTACTTC.

This clonotype turned up a few times. An end of the junction does not agree with germline; a read error may underlie this. The chain couples TRBV29-1 to TRBJ2-1; a possible D gene is TRBD2 (5 bases). The CDR3 runs to 9 residues. Germline V gene sequence: CDR1 SQVTM, CDR2 ANQGSEA. The CDR3 loop reads CSVDLPEVF. The CDR3 nucleotides are TGCAGCGTTGATCTGCCGGAGGTCTTC.

This clonotype was detected ten times or more. This chain links TRBV7-9 with TRBJ1-2; a weak D match, TRBD1 (5 bases). V dropped 2 bases and J dropped 4 bases, with 11 bases sitting between them. The length of the CDR3 is 14 residues. CDR1 and CDR2 (germline): SEHNR, FQNEAQ (reference sequence). Here the CDR3 reads CASSLIQALYGYTF. Here the CDR3 DNA reads TGTGCCAGCAGCTTAATACAGGCGCTCTATGGCTACACCTTC.

J is TRBJ1-2 and V is TRBV7-2; unclear D gene. Germline CDR1 is SGHTA and CDR2 is FQGNSA. Trimming removed 2 bases from V and 2 bases from J, with 12 bases in between. CDR3 length equals 15 residues. The CDR3 DNA reads as TGTGCCAGCAGCTTAAGACTGGGCGAAAACTATGGCTACACCTTC. The encoded protein is CASSLRLGENYGYTF.

The CDR3 sequence: CSATRDRGRHEQYF. CDR3 coding DNA: TGCAGTGCTACGCGGGACAGGGGGCGGCACGAGCAGTACTTC. The V and J genes are TRBV20-1 and TRBJ2-7, with TRBD1 identical over 12 bases. Losses at the gene ends were 4 bases for V and 5 bases for J; bases not matched to a gene: 6. From germline, CDR1 is DFQATT and CDR2 SNEGSKA (reference sequence). The CDR3 totals 14 residues.